What follows are 17 T cell receptor beta chains derived from one specimen sequenced in a study of T-cell reconstitution after alpha-beta-depleted transplantation in children. Preparing the TCRbeta library involved the use of unique molecular identifiers. TCRdb independently ran MiXCR on the PCR reads; one entry per CDR3 protein. In the table there are under 400,000 distinct CDR3 sequences, around 25% of which are singletons. Material: PBMCs, mostly from graft donor cells, obtained 180 days after TCRalphabeta/CD19-depleted stem cell transplant. All receptors derive from a male patient under 18 who had a stem cell transplant for acute lymphoblastic leukemia, so the T cells may come from the graft donor.

V usage is TRBV7-3 and J usage is TRBJ2-7, with 11 bases that match TRBD2. The V gene's germline CDR1 is SGHTA and CDR2 FQGTGA. J was trimmed by 1 base and V by 5 bases; bases with no gene match: 7. This CDR3 spans 16 amino acids. CDR3 nucleotides: TGTGCCAGCAGCCTACAGCCTAGCGGGAGGTCCTACGAGCAGTACTTC. Its protein is CASSLQPSGRSYEQYF.

There are a few counts of this clonotype. The chain is built from TRBV29-1 and TRBJ1-2; the D is unclear. The germline V and J ends were trimmed by 2 bases and 2 bases, with 12 bases remaining between them. Germline CDR1 reads SQVTM; CDR2 reads ANQGSEA. The CDR3 has 14 amino acids. The CDR3 nucleotides read TGCAGCGTTGAAAGGGCTTGGGGAAACTATGGCTACACCTTC. It specifies CSVERAWGNYGYTF.

This clonotype was detected only a few times. This chain connects TRBV15 to TRBJ2-1; no definite D call. Trimming cost V 8 bases and J 6 bases, with 14 bases left between them. This CDR3 has 13 amino acids. Per germline, CDR1 LNHNV and CDR2 YYDKDF (reference sequence). Here the CDR3 reads CATRLVLGNEQFF. Written as DNA, the CDR3 is TGTGCCACCCGGCTAGTACTGGGCAATGAGCAGTTCTTC.

This clonotype turned up a few times. The chain couples TRBV20-1 to TRBJ1-5, with 10 bases matching TRBD1. Per the germline V gene, CDR1 is DFQATT and CDR2 is SNEGSKA (reference sequence). V lost 2 bases, J lost 3 bases, and 4 bases stayed unmatched. This CDR3 spans 15 amino acids. Here the CDR3 reads CSARRGQGYNQPQHF. DNA of the CDR3: TGCAGTGCTAGAAGGGGACAGGGGTACAATCAGCCCCAGCATTTT.

The chain is built from TRBV12-3 or TRBV12-4 and TRBJ2-1; D uncertain. The V and J ends lost 1 base and 10 bases respectively, with 14 bases between them. The CDR3 consists of 14 residues. CDR3 sequence (DNA): TGTGCCAGCAGTTTAGAGGGTCTCGCGGTAGAGCAGTTCTTC. Translating it yields CASSLEGLAVEQFF.

V usage is TRBV20-1 and J usage is TRBJ2-1, with D possibly matching TRBD2 (5 bases). This CDR3 contains 14 residues. CDR1 and CDR2 (germline): DFQATT, SNEGSKA (reference sequence). Trimming stripped 4 bases from V and 3 bases from J, with 13 bases between. CDR3 in amino acids: CSAKKRSFYNEQFF. CDR3 nucleotide sequence: TGCAGTGCTAAAAAGCGGAGCTTCTACAATGAGCAGTTCTTC.

This clonotype was counted between two and nine times. The CDR3 coding sequence is TGTGCCATCAGTGAGTTACAGGGGACTTTTAGCTCCTATAATTCACCCCTCCACTTT. It encodes CAISELQGTFSSYNSPLHF. The genes are TRBV10-3 and TRBJ1-6; 7 bases are shared with TRBD1. V shed 1 base, J shed 0 bases, and the junction held 9 bases outside the gene matches. The CDR3 spans 19 residues. Germline CDR1 and CDR2: ENHRY and SYGVKD.

This chain links TRBV11-2 with TRBJ2-7, with D perhaps being TRBD1 or TRBD2 (5 bases each). Germline V lookup: CDR1 SGHAT, CDR2 FQNNGV. V was trimmed by 0 bases and J by 1 base, leaving 10 bases between them. The CDR3 totals 15 residues. The CDR3 coding sequence is TGTGCCAGCAGCTTAGAACTCGGGGCTTCCTACGAGCAGTACTTC. Residues: CASSLELGASYEQYF.

With regard to this clonotype: A much larger clone is a single base away; this may be a read error. The V call is TRBV7-2, the J call TRBJ2-7; 8 nucleotides align to TRBD1. Germline CDR1 is SGHTA and CDR2 is FQGNSA. CDR3 size: 14 residues. The CDR3 bases are TGTGCCAGCACCTTACGGACAGGGCCCTACGAGCAGTACTTC. Its translation: CASTLRTGPYEQYF.

This clonotype was counted only a few times. The chain links TRBV7-9 to TRBJ2-7, with unresolved D. CDR1 is SEHNR and CDR2 is FQNEAQ in the germline V gene (reference sequence). This CDR3 spans 13 amino acids. Trimming took off 5 bases at V and 3 bases at J, with 11 bases between the two ends. CDR3 region: CASSEKALYEQYF. DNA of the CDR3: TGTGCCAGCAGCGAAAAGGCACTCTACGAGCAGTACTTC.

The V and J genes are TRBV5-5 and TRBJ1-1; 8 bases align to TRBD1. Losses at the gene ends were 4 bases for V and 1 base for J; bases not matched to a gene: 9. The CDR3 runs 16 residues. The germline V gene has CDR1 SGHKS and CDR2 YYEKEE (reference sequence). The CDR3: CASSVGTGTGNTEAFF. For the CDR3, the DNA is TGTGCCAGCAGCGTAGGAACCGGGACAGGGAACACTGAAGCTTTCTTT.

The chain is built from TRBV7-3 and TRBJ1-3; D uncertain. The V end lost 5 bases, the J end lost 0 bases, and 17 bases lay between the germline ends. Looked up from germline, CDR1 is SGHTA and CDR2 is FQGTGA. This CDR3 contains 17 residues. The DNA for the CDR3 is TGTGCCAGCAGCCCAACGGCAGGTTCCTACTCTGGAAACACCATATATTTT. Translating it yields CASSPTAGSYSGNTIYF. Full variable domain (rest looked up from reference TRBV7-3 and TRBJ1-3): GAGVSQTPSNKVTEKGKYVELRCDPISGHTALYWYRQSLGQGPEFLIYFQGTGAADDSGLPNDRFFAVRPEGSVSTLKIQRTERGDSAVYLCASSPTAGSYSGNTIYFGEGSWLTVV.

This clonotype was seen only a few times. V usage is TRBV5-1 and J usage is TRBJ2-1; the D is unclear. The V gene lost 2 bases and the J gene lost 8 bases, with 14 bases spanning the gap. CDR1 is SGHRS, CDR2 YFSETQ, per germline. This CDR3 comprises 14 residues. The chain's CDR3 is CASSFDWAIDEQFF. The CDR3 DNA is TGCGCCAGCAGCTTTGACTGGGCCATTGATGAGCAGTTCTTC.

This clonotype was detected a few times. The CDR3 sequence: CASSLTSGPLAGIRSYNEQFF. The CDR3 region has the DNA TGTGCCAGCAGCTTAACTTCCGGGCCACTAGCGGGAATAAGATCCTACAATGAGCAGTTCTTC. This chain links TRBV7-6 with TRBJ2-1, with 10 bases fitting TRBD2. Germline V gene data show CDR1 as SGHVS and CDR2 as FNYEAQ. The CDR3 has 21 residues. The junction had 17 bases not matched to a gene; V was cut back by 2 bases and J by 1 base.

This clonotype was detected a few times. The chain links TRBV7-2 to TRBJ2-7; tentative D call: TRBD2 (5 bases). Trimming cost V 5 bases and J 7 bases, with 15 bases left between them. Germline V gene sequence: CDR1 SGHTA, CDR2 FQGNSA. The CDR3 covers 13 residues. The CDR3 coding sequence is TGTGCCAGCAGCCCATTTAGGAGAGGGGAGCAGTACTTC. Residues: CASSPFRRGEQYF.

The V call is TRBV5-1, the J call TRBJ2-3, with a tentative D call TRBD2 (5 bases). CDR3 size: 16 residues. V shed 0 bases and J shed 6 bases, with 17 bases lying between them. Germline CDR1 SGHRS, CDR2 YFSETQ. DNA of the CDR3: TGCGCCAGCAGCTTGGCCAGCGGTGGGTTGGTGGATACGCAGTATTTT. Translated, it gives CASSLASGGLVDTQYF.

V gene TRBV20-1 combines with J gene TRBJ2-7; D uncertain. In germline, CDR1 is DFQATT, CDR2 SNEGSKA (reference sequence). The V end lost 0 bases, the J end lost 2 bases, and 11 bases lay between the germline ends. The CDR3 contains 14 residues. The CDR3 loop is CSAREADQAYEQYF. CDR3 DNA: TGCAGTGCTAGAGAGGCGGATCAGGCCTACGAGCAGTACTTC.